Sequencing of this TCR beta chain was carried out in a study of lymphopenia after photon versus proton radiotherapy. Study findings and constraints: Only patients who died were analyzed for survival; proton advantage is unproven.

Concerning this clone: Its antigen is unknown.

Here immunoSEQ multiplex PCR was the method, and the copy in TCRdb shows in-frame clones only, minus some. In the table there are about 70,000 clones, about 90% of which are singletons. The sample consisted of peripheral blood, taken from a patient treated with photon-based radiotherapy. The receptor was derived from a woman aged 40 to 49 with cholangiocarcinoma.

CDR3 DNA: TGCGCCAGCAGCTTGGAACCCGGGGCGCCTGGATCCCTCCACTTT. Translation gives CASSLEPGAPGSLHF. The chain has TRBV5-1 and TRBJ1-6; a weak D match, TRBD1 (5 bases). CDR1 and CDR2 (germline): SGHRS, YFSETQ. The V gene lost 0 bases and the J gene lost 14 bases, with 18 bases spanning the gap. This CDR3 region has 15 residues.